The clone carrying this T cell receptor beta chain was seen more than once but under ten times. This sample is part of a study of human T cells and chemical hapten exposure. As for time point: patch test 3, about 24 weeks after DPC sensitization. Treatment noted: therapeutic diphenylcyclopropenone sensitization with weekly scalp DPC. TCRdb re-derived calls from the RACE reads in MiXCR, one entry per CDR3 protein. This sample has 85,000 to 100,000 distinct CDR3 sequences, with 25% to 35% found just once. Germline V gene sequence: CDR1 MGHDK, CDR2 SYGVNS. Trimming left V 6 bases short and J 6 bases short, with 6 bases between. The CDR3 contains 10 residues.

The sequence was obtained from a man aged 35-49 years with alopecia areata. Some clones in this sample may be carry-over from other donors' samples. The sample was whole blood, taken in connection with sensitization to the hapten diphenylcyclopropenone (DPC). The chain has TRBV25-1 and TRBJ2-7, with unresolved D. The CDR3 is CASRDLEQYF. CDR3 sequence (DNA): TGTGCCAGCAGGGACCTCGAGCAGTACTTC.